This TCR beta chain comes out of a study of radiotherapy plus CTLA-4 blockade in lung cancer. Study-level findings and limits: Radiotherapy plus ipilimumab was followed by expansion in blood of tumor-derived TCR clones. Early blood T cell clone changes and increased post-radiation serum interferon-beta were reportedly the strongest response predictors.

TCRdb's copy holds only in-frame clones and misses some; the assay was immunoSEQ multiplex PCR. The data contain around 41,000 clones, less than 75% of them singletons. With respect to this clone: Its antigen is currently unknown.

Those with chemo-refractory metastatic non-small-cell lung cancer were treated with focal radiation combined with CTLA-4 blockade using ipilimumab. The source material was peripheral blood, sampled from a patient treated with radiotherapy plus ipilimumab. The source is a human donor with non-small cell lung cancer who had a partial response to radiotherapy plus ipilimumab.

The CDR3 here is CASSLASGAGVYEQYF. The CDR3 coding sequence is TGTGCCAGCAGCTTAGCCAGTGGGGCAGGGGTCTACGAGCAGTACTTC. V and J are TRBV7-2 and TRBJ2-7; D possibly corresponds to TRBD1 (6 bases). The CDR3 has 16 amino acids. Germline assignment: CDR1 SGHTA and CDR2 FQGNSA. V lost 0 bases and J 3 bases, leaving 15 bases between the germline ends.